The following is a TCR beta chain sequence with its context. Its specificity is not known. TCRdb re-called the 5' RACE reads through MiXCR, storing one row per CDR3 protein. This repertoire shows 200,000 to 250,000 distinct CDR3 sequences, 16% found once; its top ten account for approximately 3.6%. The germline CDR1 and CDR2 sequences are LGHNA and YSLEER. CDR3 length: 16 residues. V was pared by 5 bases and J by 6 bases, with 13 bases of the junction left unmatched. This record comes from a study of T-cell memory formation after mild COVID-19. Study results and caveats: Pre-infection memory carried some responding clones, suggesting that cross-reactive memory joined. Chiefly within CM and EM were the contracting CD4+ clones; CD8+ ones were within EMRA. Clones shrinking between day 15 and 85 showed a balanced CD4/CD8 split, and those that grew later tilted toward CD4+.

The clonotype comes from a man between 18 and 35 years old who had mild COVID-19 (a few samples of this study predate the infection). Cell type and time point are not known. The rearrangement uses TRBV4-3 and TRBJ1-1; the match to TRBD1 covers 9 bases. Sequences were obtained from PBMCs or a T cell subset sorted from them (not recorded which). CDR3 residues: CASSTRRGQGIAEAFF. In DNA form, the CDR3 reads TGCGCCAGCAGCACACGCCGAGGACAGGGGATCGCTGAAGCTTTCTTT.